This TCR beta chain was retrieved from a study of CD8 T cells in ankylosing spondylitis. The sample holds a few counts of this clonotype. TCRdb reanalysed the 5' RACE reads using MiXCR and keeps one entry per CDR3 protein. The sample holds about 400,000 distinct CDR3 sequences, 20% to 25% seen once. The TCR originated in a male donor with ankylosing spondylitis or in good health (not recorded which). The sample comprised blood, either unsorted or a sorted T cell fraction (not recorded which).

In DNA, the CDR3 is TGTGCCAGCAGTTGGACAGGGGATCAGCCCCAGCATTTT. Translation gives CASSWTGDQPQHF. The J gene is TRBJ1-5, the V gene TRBV27; TRBD1 matches at 9 bases. The V and J ends lost 4 bases and 5 bases, in that order; junction bases with no gene match: 0. This CDR3 is 13 amino acids long. Per the germline V gene, CDR1 is MNHEY and CDR2 is SMNVEV (reference sequence).